A single sample is the source of the 21 T cell receptor beta chains below, sequenced in a study. Via MiXCR, TCRdb re-called the 5' RACE reads, giving one row per CDR3 protein. The table includes about 43,000 distinct CDR3 sequences, about a fifth detected once. Tregs were sorted as CD4+CD25+CD127-/low cells. The specimen sequenced was Tregs sorted from a lymph node. These receptors were obtained from a female donor with breast cancer.

This clonotype was detected ten times or more. The V gene is TRBV4-3, the J gene TRBJ1-2; D ambiguous. This CDR3 spans 13 amino acids. V lost 4 bases and J 9 bases, leaving 15 bases between the germline ends. The V gene's germline CDR1 is LGHNA and CDR2 YSLEER. The CDR3 DNA reads TGCGCCAGCAGCCCGATGTTGGCGGAACGCTACACCTTC. Translated, it gives CASSPMLAERYTF.

In the case of this clonotype: A much larger clone differs by one base, so this may be a read error. It is likely a read error, because the conserved phenylalanine at the end of the CDR3 is missing. The chain links TRBV9 to TRBJ2-7; perhaps TRBD2 as D (7 bases). Germline CDR1 SGDLS, CDR2 YYNGEE. V was pared by 0 bases and J by 7 bases, with 17 bases between. The CDR3 spans 15 residues. The CDR3 DNA reads as TGTGCCAGCAGCGTAGACGTGGCGGGGGCTACGGAGCAGTACCTC. Translation: CASSVDVAGATEQYL.

The chain couples TRBV5-1 to TRBJ2-4, with TRBD2 matching 11 bases. The CDR3 extends over 16 amino acids. Germline V gene data show CDR1 as SGHRS and CDR2 as YFSETQ. Trimming took 4 bases from V and 6 from J; bases not matched to a gene: 9. The DNA of the CDR3 is TGCGCCAGCAGCGCTGGACTAGCGGGTTTTTCAAACATTCAGTACTTC. Protein: CASSAGLAGFSNIQYF.

The chain uses TRBV5-1 and TRBJ2-7; TRBD2 matches 9 bases. Germline CDR1 SGHRS, CDR2 YFSETQ. The V gene end was trimmed by 5 bases and the J gene end by 3 bases; junction bases not matched to a gene: 3. The CDR3 loop spans 13 amino acids. The CDR3 here is CASRFSGSYEQYF. The CDR3 coding sequence is TGCGCCAGCAGGTTTAGCGGGAGCTACGAGCAGTACTTC.

This clonotype occurred many times. The V call is TRBV21-1, the J call TRBJ1-2; no DNA check was done on the table's D call, TRBD1. TRBV21-1 is classified as a pseudogene. The CDR3 covers 13 residues. CDR3 in amino acids: CANEQGGLYGYTF. CDR3 coding DNA: TGTGCCAACGAACAGGGGGGCCTCTATGGCTACACCTTC.

The chain employs TRBV5-1 and TRBJ1-1; TRBD1 is a possible D gene (6 bases). Germline V gene sequence: CDR1 SGHRS, CDR2 YFSETQ. Trimming stripped 4 bases from V and 5 bases from J, with 15 bases between. This CDR3 has 14 amino acids. CDR3 amino acids: CASSIRGVVTEAFF. CDR3 sequence (DNA): TGCGCCAGCAGCATTAGGGGGGTAGTAACTGAAGCTTTCTTT.

This clonotype was seen ten or more times. This chain links TRBV7-9 with TRBJ2-7; D is perhaps TRBD2 (6 bases). The germline V gene encodes CDR1 SEHNR and CDR2 FQNEAQ (reference sequence). The CDR3 extends over 13 amino acids. V was cut by 4 bases and J by 4 bases, with 11 bases left in between. The CDR3 is CASSYLGGYEQYF. Here the CDR3 DNA reads TGTGCCAGCAGCTACTTAGGAGGGTACGAGCAGTACTTC.

The genes are TRBV15 and TRBJ1-2, with 10 bases identical to TRBD1. Per the germline V gene, CDR1 is LNHNV and CDR2 is YYDKDF (reference sequence). V shed 1 base, J shed 8 bases, and the junction held 10 bases outside the gene matches. The CDR3 is 16 residues long. CDR3 residues: CATSRVQRDRGQGYTF. In nucleotides, the CDR3 is TGTGCCACCAGCAGAGTACAGAGGGACAGGGGACAGGGCTACACCTTC.

The CDR3 reads CASSLTGGGRELFF. As DNA, the CDR3 is TGTGCCAGCAGCCTGACAGGGGGCGGACGGGAGCTGTTTTTT. This chain joins TRBV7-3 and TRBJ2-2, with 10 bases aligning to TRBD1. Trimming removed 5 bases from V and 9 bases from J; junction bases left unmatched: 6. This CDR3 has 14 amino acids. Per germline, CDR1 SGHTA and CDR2 FQGTGA.

Notes on this clonotype: A clone one base away is much larger, so this may be a read error. The chain is built from TRBV7-2 and TRBJ2-3; 13 bases are shared with TRBD2. Losses at the gene ends were 10 bases for V and 2 bases for J; bases not matched to a gene: 18. The germline gives CDR1 SGHTA, CDR2 FQGNSA. The CDR3 runs to 19 residues. CDR3 sequence: CAISSGLAGEDHVTDTQYF. CDR3 nucleotide sequence: TGTGCCATCAGTTCCGGACTAGCGGGAGAGGACCATGTCACAGATACGCAGTATTTT. Based on the CDR3 plus reference TRBV7-2 and TRBJ2-3, the full variable domain is GAGVSQSPSNKVTEKGKDVELRCDPISGHTALYWYRQSLGQGLEFLIYFQGNSAPDKSGLPSDRFSAERTGGSVSTLTIQRTQQEDSAVYLCAISSGLAGEDHVTDTQYFGPGTRLTVL.

The table lists this clonotype with a few counts. The chain has TRBV3-1 and TRBJ1-6; D not resolved. The germline V and J ends were trimmed by 3 bases and 8 bases, with 14 bases remaining between them. This CDR3 contains 15 residues. Germline V gene data show CDR1 as LGHDT and CDR2 as YNNKEL (reference sequence). Here the CDR3 DNA reads TGTGCCAGCAGCCACGGCAGCGGCGTTGATTCACCCCTCCACTTT. It translates to CASSHGSGVDSPLHF.

The chain couples TRBV29-1 to TRBJ1-2; D is uncertain. The CDR3 has 13 residues. Germline V gene sequence: CDR1 SQVTM, CDR2 ANQGSEA. Trimming stripped 4 bases from V and 2 bases from J, with 11 bases between. Here the CDR3 DNA reads TGCAGCGTTGTTCGGCTAGAGAACTATGGCTACACCTTC. Translation gives CSVVRLENYGYTF.

The genes are TRBV7-8 and TRBJ1-5; no clear D. The V end was cut by 2 bases, the J end by 0 bases, with 5 bases between. Germline assignment: CDR1 SGHVS and CDR2 FQNEAQ. The CDR3 totals 14 residues. This CDR3 reads CASSLHGSNQPQHF. In DNA form, the CDR3 reads TGTGCCAGCAGCTTACATGGTAGCAATCAGCCCCAGCATTTT.

This chain connects TRBV20-1 to TRBJ2-5; D gene uncertain. The germline V and J ends were trimmed by 0 bases and 1 base, with 12 bases remaining between them. CDR1 and CDR2 from the germline V gene are DFQATT and SNEGSKA (reference sequence). The CDR3 loop spans 15 amino acids. The CDR3: CSAREADLTQETQYF. For the CDR3, the DNA is TGCAGTGCTAGAGAAGCAGATCTAACCCAAGAGACCCAGTACTTC.

This clonotype was picked up many times. This rearrangement joins TRBV7-6 to TRBJ1-1, with TRBD1 matching over 8 bases. The V gene's germline CDR1 is SGHVS and CDR2 FNYEAQ. The CDR3 has 15 amino acids. J lost 4 bases, V lost 6 bases, and 10 bases had no gene match. The CDR3 is CASRPDRGGGTEAFF. The CDR3 DNA reads as TGTGCCAGCAGACCTGACAGGGGAGGGGGCACTGAAGCTTTCTTT.

The chain has TRBV5-1 and TRBJ1-1; D is unclear. Germline V CDR1 and CDR2: SGHRS, YFSETQ. V was clipped by 6 bases and J by 3 bases, with 9 bases between them. There are 12 residues in the CDR3. CDR3 region: CASKRSDTEAFF. CDR3 coding DNA: TGCGCCAGCAAGCGGTCGGACACTGAAGCTTTCTTT. Full variable domain (rest looked up from reference TRBV5-1 and TRBJ1-1): KAGVTQTPRYLIKTRGQQVTLSCSPISGHRSVSWYQQTPGQGLQFLFEYFSETQRNKGNFPGRFSGRQFSNSRSEMNVSTLELGDSALYLCASKRSDTEAFFGQGTRLTVV.

A few counts support this clonotype. CDR3 DNA: TGTGCCAGCAGCTTCTTGACTAGCGCGGTTTACGAGCAGTACTTC. Amino acids: CASSFLTSAVYEQYF. The chain links TRBV5-6 to TRBJ2-7; 8 nucleotides align to TRBD2. J gave up 4 bases and V 2 bases, and 8 bases lay outside the gene matches. Germline CDR1 SGHDT, CDR2 YYEEEE. The CDR3 is 15 residues long.

The chain couples TRBV3-1 to TRBJ2-7; 8 nucleotides match TRBD1. Trimming at V came to 1 base and at J to 6 bases, leaving 5 bases not matched to a gene. The CDR3 loop spans 14 amino acids. Germline V gene lookup returns CDR1 LGHDT and CDR2 YNNKEL (reference sequence). CDR3: CASSQGQGATEQYV. DNA for the CDR3: TGTGCCAGCAGCCAAGGTCAGGGGGCGACCGAGCAGTACGTC.

About this clonotype itself: This may arise from a read error, as a much more abundant clone is one base away. The rearrangement uses TRBV6-5 and TRBJ2-5; weak D call: TRBD1 (6 bases). This CDR3 is built from 13 residues. Germline V gene lookup returns CDR1 MNHEY and CDR2 SVGAGI. The CDR3 DNA sequence: TGTGCCAGCAGTTACGCAGGGGCGGAGACCCTGTACTTC. Residues: CASSYAGAETLYF.

A few counts support this clonotype. The CDR3 reads CASSQETDRAKNIQYF. In DNA, the CDR3 is TGCGCCAGCAGCCAAGAGACGGACAGGGCCAAAAACATTCAGTACTTC. The chain links TRBV4-1 to TRBJ2-4, with 7 bases aligning to TRBD1. V shed 0 bases and J 1 base; nucleotides not matched to a gene: 3. CDR3 length: 16 residues. Per the germline V gene, CDR1 is MGHRA and CDR2 is YSYEKL.

In this sample, this clonotype turned up many times. The chain couples TRBV5-1 to TRBJ2-2; the D gene could be TRBD1 or TRBD2 (5 bases each). V was shortened by 2 bases and J by 3 bases, with 11 bases between the two germline ends. This CDR3 spans 15 amino acids. Germline assignment: CDR1 SGHRS and CDR2 YFSETQ. CDR3 in DNA: TGCGCCAGCAGCTTCTTGGGACGGGACACCGGGGAGCTGTTTTTT. Translation gives CASSFLGRDTGELFF. Drawing the rest from reference TRBV5-1 and TRBJ2-2, the complete variable domain is KAGVTQTPRYLIKTRGQQVTLSCSPISGHRSVSWYQQTPGQGLQFLFEYFSETQRNKGNFPGRFSGRQFSNSRSEMNVSTLELGDSALYLCASSFLGRDTGELFFGEGSRLTVL.